Listed below are T cell receptor beta chains from one sample, sequenced in a study of a mutant IDH1 vaccine in newly diagnosed glioma. The data were produced by immunoSEQ multiplex PCR, yet TCRdb's version contains in-frame clones alone and is incomplete. The top ten hold over 3.5% of the sample, which has tens of thousands of clones, approximately 89% seen once. These TCRs are of unknown antigen specificity. The sample here was PBMCs, taken from a glioma patient whose treatment included an IDH1 peptide vaccine. These receptors all come from a man aged 45-65 years with glioma. Both conserved end residues are part of each CDR3. The D gene is left open where the match is weak. Only some rows state a clone size, as once, few, many or a class for expanded clones.

.	TRBV6-1	13	.	TRBJ2-7	CASSSPDFYEQYF	TGTGCCAGCAGTTCTCCGGACTTCTACGAGCAGTACTTC
.	TRBV27	15	TRBD1	TRBJ2-1	CASSFFTEGALGQFF	TGTGCCAGCAGTTTCTTCACCGAGGGGGCCCTTGGGCAGTTCTTC
.	TRBV6-5	15	TRBD1	TRBJ2-5	CASSFQRQGWETQYF	TGTGCCAGCAGTTTCCAGAGACAGGGCTGGGAGACCCAGTACTTC
.	TRBV6-6	13	.	TRBJ1-5	CASSLHNNQPQHF	TGTGCCAGCAGTTTACATAACAATCAGCCCCAGCATTTT
.	TRBV2	13	.	TRBJ1-1	CASRAELNTEAFF	TGTGCCAGCAGAGCAGAGTTAAACACTGAAGCTTTCTTT
.	TRBV28	17	TRBD2	TRBJ2-1	CASRGRVGTSGYNEQFF	TGTGCCAGCAGAGGGAGAGTCGGGACTAGCGGATACAATGAGCAGTTCTTC
.	TRBV5-4	15	.	TRBJ1-1	CASTLSGVMNTEAFF	TGTGCCAGCACCCTGTCGGGGGTAATGAACACTGAAGCTTTCTTT
.	TRBV18	14	TRBD2	TRBJ2-5	CASSPGLAGETQYF	TGTGCCAGCTCACCCGGACTAGCGGGAGAGACCCAGTACTTC
.	TRBV19	14	.	TRBJ1-5	CASSIPSLYQPQHF	TGTGCCAGTAGTATCCCCTCTCTCTATCAGCCCCAGCATTTT
once	TRBV7-8	15	TRBD2	TRBJ2-2	CASSRTLAGVGELFF	TGTGCCAGCAGCCGAACACTAGCGGGAGTTGGGGAGCTGTTTTTT
few	TRBV13	16	.	TRBJ2-5	CASSLGLTAGQETQYF	TGTGCCAGCAGCTTAGGCCTTACGGCAGGGCAAGAGACCCAGTACTTC
.	TRBV2	11	.	TRBJ1-2	CASNGNYGYTF	TGTGCCTCCAACGGTAACTATGGCTACACCTTC
.	TRBV7-2	13	TRBD2	TRBJ2-3	CAVSGGLTDTQYF	TGTGCCGTGAGCGGGGGGCTCACAGATACGCAGTATTTT
.	TRBV5-4	16	TRBD1	TRBJ1-4	CASSNKIQGGGEKLFF	TGTGCCAGCAGCAATAAGATACAGGGGGGAGGTGAAAAACTGTTTTTT
.	TRBV4-3	15	.	TRBJ2-7	CASSQGEGYRYEQYF	TGCGCCAGCAGCCAAGGTGAGGGGTATCGCTACGAGCAGTACTTC
.	TRBV5-6	17	.	TRBJ2-1	CASSSTARLRDYNEQFF	TGTGCCAGCAGCTCAACCGCTCGACTGAGGGACTACAATGAGCAGTTCTTC
once	TRBV6-5	14	.	TRBJ1-5	CASSPRLLDQPQHF	TGTGCCAGCAGTCCGAGGTTGCTGGATCAGCCCCAGCATTTT
.	TRBV27	14	.	TRBJ1-1	CASSLSLMNTEAFF	TGTGCCAGCAGTTTAAGTCTGATGAACACTGAAGCTTTCTTT
.	TRBV29-1	17	TRBD2	TRBJ2-4	CSVEVAGGLRAKNIQYF	TGCAGCGTTGAAGTAGCGGGGGGGCTCCGAGCCAAAAACATTCAGTACTTC
once	TRBV4-1	15	.	TRBJ2-4	CASSQPPTRGNIQYF	TGCGCCAGCAGCCAACCTCCGACTAGGGGAAACATTCAGTACTTC
.	TRBV5-1	16	.	TRBJ1-4	CASSLPQGTTNEKLFF	TGCGCCAGCAGCTTGCCCCAGGGAACGACTAATGAAAAACTGTTTTTT
.	TRBV27	16	TRBD2	TRBJ2-7	CASSSNGLAGSRQQYF	TGTGCCAGCAGTTCTAATGGACTAGCGGGGTCCCGCCAGCAGTACTTC